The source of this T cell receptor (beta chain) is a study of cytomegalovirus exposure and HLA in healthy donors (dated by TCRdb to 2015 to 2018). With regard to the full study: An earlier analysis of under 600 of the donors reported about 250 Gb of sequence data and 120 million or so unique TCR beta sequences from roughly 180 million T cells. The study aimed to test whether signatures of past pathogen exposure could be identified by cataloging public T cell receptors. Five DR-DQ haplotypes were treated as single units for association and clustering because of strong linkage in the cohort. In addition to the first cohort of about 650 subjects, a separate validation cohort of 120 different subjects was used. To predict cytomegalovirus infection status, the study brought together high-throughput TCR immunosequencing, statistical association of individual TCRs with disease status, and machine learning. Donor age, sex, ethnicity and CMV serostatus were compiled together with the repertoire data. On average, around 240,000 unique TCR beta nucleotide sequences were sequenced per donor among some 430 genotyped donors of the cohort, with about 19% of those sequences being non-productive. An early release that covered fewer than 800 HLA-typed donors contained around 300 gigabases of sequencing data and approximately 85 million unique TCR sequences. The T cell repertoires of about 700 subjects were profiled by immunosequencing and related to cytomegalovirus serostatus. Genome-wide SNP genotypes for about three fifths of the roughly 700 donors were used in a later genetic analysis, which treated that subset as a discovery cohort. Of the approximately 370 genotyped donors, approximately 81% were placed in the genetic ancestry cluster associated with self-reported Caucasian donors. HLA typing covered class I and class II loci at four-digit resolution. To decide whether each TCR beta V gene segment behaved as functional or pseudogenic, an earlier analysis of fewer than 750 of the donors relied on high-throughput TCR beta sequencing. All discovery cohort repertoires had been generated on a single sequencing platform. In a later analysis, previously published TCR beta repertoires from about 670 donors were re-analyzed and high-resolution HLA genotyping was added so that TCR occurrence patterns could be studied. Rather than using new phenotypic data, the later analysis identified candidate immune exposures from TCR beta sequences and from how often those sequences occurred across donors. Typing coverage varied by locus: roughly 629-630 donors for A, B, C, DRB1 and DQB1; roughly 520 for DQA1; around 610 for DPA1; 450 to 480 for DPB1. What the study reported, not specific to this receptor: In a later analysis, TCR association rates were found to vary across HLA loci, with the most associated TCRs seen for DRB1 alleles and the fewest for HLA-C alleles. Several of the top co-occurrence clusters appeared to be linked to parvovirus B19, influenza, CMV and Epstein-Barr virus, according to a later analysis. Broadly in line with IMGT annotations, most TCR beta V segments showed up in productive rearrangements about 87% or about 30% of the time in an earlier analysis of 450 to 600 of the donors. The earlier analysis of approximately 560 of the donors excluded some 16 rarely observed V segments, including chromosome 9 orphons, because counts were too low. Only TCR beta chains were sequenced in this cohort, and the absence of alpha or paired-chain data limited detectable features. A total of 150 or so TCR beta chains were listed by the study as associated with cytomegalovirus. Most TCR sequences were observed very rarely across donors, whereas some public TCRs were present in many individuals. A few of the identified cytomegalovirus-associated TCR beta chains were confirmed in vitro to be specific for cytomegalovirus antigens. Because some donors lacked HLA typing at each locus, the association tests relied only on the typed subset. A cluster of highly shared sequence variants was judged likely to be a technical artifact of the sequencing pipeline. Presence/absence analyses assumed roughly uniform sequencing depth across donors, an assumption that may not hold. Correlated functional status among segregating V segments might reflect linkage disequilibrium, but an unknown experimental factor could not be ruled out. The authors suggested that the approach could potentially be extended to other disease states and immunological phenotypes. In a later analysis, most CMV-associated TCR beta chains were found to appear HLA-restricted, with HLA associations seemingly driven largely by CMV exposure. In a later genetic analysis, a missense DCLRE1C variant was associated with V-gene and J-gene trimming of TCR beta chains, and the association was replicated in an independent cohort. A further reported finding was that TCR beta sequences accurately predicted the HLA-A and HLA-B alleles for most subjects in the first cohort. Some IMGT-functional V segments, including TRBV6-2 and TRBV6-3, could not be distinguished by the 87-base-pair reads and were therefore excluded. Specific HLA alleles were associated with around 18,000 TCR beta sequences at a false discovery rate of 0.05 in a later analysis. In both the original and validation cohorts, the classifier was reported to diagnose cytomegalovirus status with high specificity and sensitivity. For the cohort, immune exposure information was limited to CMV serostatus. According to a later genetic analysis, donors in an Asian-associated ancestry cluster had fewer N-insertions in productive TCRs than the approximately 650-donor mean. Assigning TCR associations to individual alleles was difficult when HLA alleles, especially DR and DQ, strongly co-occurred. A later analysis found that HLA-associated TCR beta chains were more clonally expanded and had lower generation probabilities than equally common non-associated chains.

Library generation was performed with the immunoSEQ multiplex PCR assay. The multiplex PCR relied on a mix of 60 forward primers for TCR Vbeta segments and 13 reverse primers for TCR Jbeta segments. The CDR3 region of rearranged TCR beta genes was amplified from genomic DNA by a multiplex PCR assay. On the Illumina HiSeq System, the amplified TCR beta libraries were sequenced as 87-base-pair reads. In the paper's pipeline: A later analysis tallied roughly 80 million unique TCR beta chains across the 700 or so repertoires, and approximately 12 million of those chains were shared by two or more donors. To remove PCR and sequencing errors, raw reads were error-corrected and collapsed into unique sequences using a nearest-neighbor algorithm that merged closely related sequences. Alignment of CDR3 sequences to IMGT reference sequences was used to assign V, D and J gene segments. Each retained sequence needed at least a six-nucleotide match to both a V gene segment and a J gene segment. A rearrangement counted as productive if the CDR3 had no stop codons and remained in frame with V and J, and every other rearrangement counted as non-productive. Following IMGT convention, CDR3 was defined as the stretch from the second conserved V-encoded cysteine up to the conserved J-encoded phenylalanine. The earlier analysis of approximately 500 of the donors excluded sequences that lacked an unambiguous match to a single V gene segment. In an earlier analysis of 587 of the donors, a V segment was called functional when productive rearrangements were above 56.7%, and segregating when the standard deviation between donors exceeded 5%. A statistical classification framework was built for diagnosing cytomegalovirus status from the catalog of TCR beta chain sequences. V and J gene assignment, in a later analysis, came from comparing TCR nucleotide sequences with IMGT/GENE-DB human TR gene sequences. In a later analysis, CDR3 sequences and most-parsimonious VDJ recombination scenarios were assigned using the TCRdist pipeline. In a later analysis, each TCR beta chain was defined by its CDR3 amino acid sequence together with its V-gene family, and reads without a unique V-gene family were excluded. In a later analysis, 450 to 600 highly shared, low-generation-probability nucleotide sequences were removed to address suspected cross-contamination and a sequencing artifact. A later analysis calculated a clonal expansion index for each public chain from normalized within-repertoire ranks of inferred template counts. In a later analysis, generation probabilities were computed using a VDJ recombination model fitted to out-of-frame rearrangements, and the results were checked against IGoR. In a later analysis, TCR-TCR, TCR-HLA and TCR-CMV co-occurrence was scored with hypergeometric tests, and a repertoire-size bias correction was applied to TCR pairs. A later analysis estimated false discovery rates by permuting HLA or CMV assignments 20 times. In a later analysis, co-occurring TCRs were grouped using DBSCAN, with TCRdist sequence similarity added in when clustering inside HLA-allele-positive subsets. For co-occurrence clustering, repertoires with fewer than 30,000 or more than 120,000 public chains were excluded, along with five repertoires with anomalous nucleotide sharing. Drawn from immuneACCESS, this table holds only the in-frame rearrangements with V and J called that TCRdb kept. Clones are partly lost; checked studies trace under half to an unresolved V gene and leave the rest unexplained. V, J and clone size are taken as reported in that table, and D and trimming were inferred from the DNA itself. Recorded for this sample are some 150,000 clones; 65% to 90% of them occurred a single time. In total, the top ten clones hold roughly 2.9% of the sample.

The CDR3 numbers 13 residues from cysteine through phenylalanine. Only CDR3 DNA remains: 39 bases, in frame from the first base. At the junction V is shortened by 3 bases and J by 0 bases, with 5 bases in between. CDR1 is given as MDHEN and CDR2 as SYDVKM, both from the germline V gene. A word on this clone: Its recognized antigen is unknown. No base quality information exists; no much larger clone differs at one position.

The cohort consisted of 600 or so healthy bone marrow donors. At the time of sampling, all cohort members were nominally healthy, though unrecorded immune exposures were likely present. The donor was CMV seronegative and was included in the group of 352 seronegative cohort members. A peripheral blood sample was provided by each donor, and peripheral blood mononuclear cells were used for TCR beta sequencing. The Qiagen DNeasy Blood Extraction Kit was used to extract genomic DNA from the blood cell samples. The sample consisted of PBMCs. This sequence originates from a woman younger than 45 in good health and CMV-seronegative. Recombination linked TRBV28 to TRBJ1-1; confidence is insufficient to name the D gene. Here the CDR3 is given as CASSFRLNTEAFF. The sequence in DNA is TGTGCCAGCAGTTTCAGATTGAACACTGAAGCTTTCTTT. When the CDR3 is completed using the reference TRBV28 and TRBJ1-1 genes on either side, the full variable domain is DVKVTQSSRYLVKRTGEKVFLECVQDMDHENMFWYRQDPGLGLRLIYFSYDVKMKEKGDIPEGYSVSREKKERFSLILESASTNQTSMYLCASSFRLNTEAFFGQGTRLTVV.